This T cell receptor (beta chain) was sequenced in a study of blood T cell repertoires in COVID-19. In the study overall: COVID-19 samples, acute and convalescent, were from the United States, Italy and Spain. Sources were T cells, B-cell-depleted T cells, or PBMCs; the material itself was cDNA or gDNA.

This CDR3 has 14 amino acids. Germline V gene data show CDR1 as SNHLY and CDR2 as FYNNEI. Trimming shortened V by 2 bases and J by 15 bases, and 19 bases separated the two germline ends. Participants, about 18 to 100 years old, spanned 25 or so US areas. Membership in each cohort depended on participant-reported clinical history. The table came from immunoSEQ multiplex PCR; TCRdb's copy has only in-frame clones and leaves some out. The repertoire holds about 150,000 clones, with roughly 78% as singletons. V and J are TRBV2 and TRBJ1-4; D unclear. The specimen sequenced was PBMCs or T cells enriched from blood (not recorded which). The TCR comes from a woman aged 45-59 years who had recovered from COVID-19. As DNA, the CDR3 is TGTGCCAGCAGTGAAAAATTCTGGGGAGGGTCGGTGTTTTTT. It encodes CASSEKFWGGSVFF. Combining the CDR3 with reference TRBV2 and TRBJ1-4 gives the whole variable domain EPEVTQTPSHQVTQMGQEVILRCVPISNHLYFYWYRQILGQKVEFLVSFYNNEISEKSEIFDDQFSVERPDGSNFTLKIRSTKLEDSAMYFCASSEKFWGGSVFFGSGTQLSVL.